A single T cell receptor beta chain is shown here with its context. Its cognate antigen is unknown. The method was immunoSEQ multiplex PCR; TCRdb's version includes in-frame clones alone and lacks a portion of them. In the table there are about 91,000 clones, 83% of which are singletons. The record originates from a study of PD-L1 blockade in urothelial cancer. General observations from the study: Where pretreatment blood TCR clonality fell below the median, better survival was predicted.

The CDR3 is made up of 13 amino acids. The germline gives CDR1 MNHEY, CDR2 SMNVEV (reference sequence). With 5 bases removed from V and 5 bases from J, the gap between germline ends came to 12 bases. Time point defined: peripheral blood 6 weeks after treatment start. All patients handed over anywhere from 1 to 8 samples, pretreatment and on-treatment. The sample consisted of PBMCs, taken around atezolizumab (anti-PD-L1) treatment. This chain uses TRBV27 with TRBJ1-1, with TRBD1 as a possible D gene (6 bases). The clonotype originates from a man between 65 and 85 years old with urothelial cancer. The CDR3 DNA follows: TGTGCCAGCAGTCTAAGGGGGGGAACTGAAGCTTTCTTT. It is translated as CASSLRGGTEAFF.